Described below is a single TCR beta chain sequence and its context. This entry comes from a study of blood T cell repertoires in COVID-19. Study information: Italy, Spain and the United States were the sources of the convalescent and acute COVID-19 samples.

Authors' analysis steps: Nucleated cell counts were estimated from reference gene primer amplification. Sequenced by immunoSEQ multiplex PCR; TCRdb stores in-frame clones only, minus some. V and J calls and clone size follow that table, whereas D and trimming were derived from the DNA. The top ten clones hold 7.2% of a sample with about 210,000 clones, 80% of them seen once. The CDR3 has 14 amino acids. V was pared by 0 bases and J by 6 bases, with 12 bases between. From germline, CDR1 is SGHRS and CDR2 YFSETQ. The TCR sequence derives from a woman in her seventies with acute or convalescent COVID-19. The sample taken for sequencing was peripheral blood. This chain connects TRBV5-1 to TRBJ2-5, with a weak D call TRBD1 (5 bases). CDR3 nucleotides: TGCGCCAGCAGCTTGGCCGCCAGGGAACAGACCCAGTACTTC. Protein product: CASSLAAREQTQYF.